The 18 T cell receptor beta chains presented below share a single source sample, sequenced in a study of T cells in Graves' hyperthyroidism and ophthalmopathy. TCR beta CDR3 region amplification was performed from RNA transcripts. HTBI primers were the set used in a first-round RT-PCR of the TCR CDR3. MiXCR, run by TCRdb on the multiplex PCR reads, gives a single entry per CDR3 protein. Of roughly 560,000 distinct CDR3 sequences in the sample, roughly 14% were seen once. The material sequenced was blood. The receptors derive from a woman aged 40 to 49 with Graves' ophthalmopathy.

This clonotype has a count of ten or more. This sequence may be a read error, since a much larger clone differs from it by one base. The chain uses TRBV19 and TRBJ1-1; D is perhaps TRBD1 (6 bases). Germline CDR1 is LNHDA and CDR2 is SQIVND (reference sequence). This CDR3 has 15 residues. The CDR3 coding sequence is TGTGCCAGTAGTGGGGGGGCTTCCGTGAACACTGAAGTTTTCTTT. This translates into CASSGGASVNTEVFF.

Only a few counts were recorded for this clonotype. This chain links TRBV6-2 or TRBV6-3 with TRBJ1-1; D is ambiguous. Germline CDR1 and CDR2: MNHEY and SVGEGT. The V end lost 7 bases, the J end lost 1 base, and 10 bases lay between the germline ends. The CDR3 spans 13 residues. CDR3 loop: CASTSLSNTEAFF. The CDR3 nucleotides read TGTGCCAGCACGTCGCTCTCGAACACTGAAGCTTTCTTT.

A few counts support this clonotype. V and J are TRBV12-3 or TRBV12-4 and TRBJ2-2; D remains unclear. The CDR3 sequence is 15 residues long. V lost 2 bases and J lost 4, with 11 bases in between. Written as DNA, the CDR3 is TGTGCCAGCAGTTTACTCGGGTCGGGCACCGGGGAGCTGTTTTTT. Protein sequence: CASSLLGSGTGELFF.

This chain links TRBV30 with TRBJ2-5; possibly TRBD2 for D (5 bases). V was pared by 1 base and J by 8 bases, with 8 bases between. CDR1 and CDR2 (germline): GTSNPN, SVGIG (reference sequence). CDR3 length: 11 amino acids. DNA for the CDR3: TGTGCCTGGAGTGCGCCGGGAACCCAGTACTTC. Encoded protein: CAWSAPGTQYF.

This clonotype was picked up a small number of times. One base away lies a much larger clone, so this may be a sequencing read error. The CDR3 region has the DNA TGTGCCACCAGCCCCTTCGATGCTTATGGCTACACCTTC. This gives the protein CATSPFDAYGYTF. The V call is TRBV7-2, the J call TRBJ1-2; D unresolved. The CDR3 spans 13 residues. Germline V lookup: CDR1 SGHTA, CDR2 FQGNSA. Drawing the rest from reference TRBV7-2 and TRBJ1-2, the complete variable domain is GAGVSQSPSNKVTEKGKDVELRCDPISGHTALYWYRQSLGQGLEFLIYFQGNSAPDKSGLPSDRFSAERTGGSVSTLTIQRTQQEDSAVYLCATSPFDAYGYTFGSGTRLTVV.

In its sample, this clonotype was seen many times. This chain links TRBV6-4 with TRBJ1-2; TRBD1 matches 9 bases. J was trimmed by 8 bases and V by 6 bases; bases with no gene match: 16. CDR1 and CDR2 from the germline V gene are MRHNA and SNTAGT. The CDR3 loop spans 16 amino acids. CDR3 in amino acids: CASRGRWDRVASGYTF. CDR3 nucleotides: TGTGCCAGCAGGGGCCGTTGGGACAGGGTAGCGTCCGGCTACACCTTC.

This clonotype came up many times. The chain carries TRBV5-5 and TRBJ2-7; D possibly uses TRBD1 or TRBD2 (5 bases each). The CDR3 contains 14 residues. CDR1 and CDR2 from the germline V gene are SGHKS and YYEKEE (reference sequence). V lost 4 bases to trimming and J lost 2 bases, with 13 bases between them. The CDR3, as DNA: TGTGCCAGCAGCCGGGACCTTGGGGCCTACGAGCAGTACTTC. Its protein product is CASSRDLGAYEQYF.

This clonotype was counted many times. The conserved phenylalanine or tryptophan normally closing the CDR3 is absent here, so this likely arose from a read error. CDR3 DNA sequence: TGCGCCAGCAGTGGGACTAGCGGGACCTACGAGCAGTACCTC. Translated, it gives CASSGTSGTYEQYL. The V gene is TRBV10-2, the J gene TRBJ2-7, with TRBD2 identical over 12 bases. Germline trimming cut 4 bases from V and 2 bases from J; bases unmatched to any gene: 0. Germline V gives CDR1 WSHSY, CDR2 SAAADI. The CDR3 runs to 14 residues.

In its sample, this clonotype was seen many times. This rearrangement joins TRBV12-3 or TRBV12-4 to TRBJ1-1; TRBD1 is a possible D gene (6 bases). The CDR3 totals 12 residues. V dropped 5 bases and J dropped 10 bases, with 14 bases sitting between them. In DNA form, the CDR3 reads TGTGCCAGCAGTCCGGGGGGCGGGGCAGCTTTCTTT. The encoded protein is CASSPGGGAAFF.

This clonotype was seen at least ten times. J is TRBJ2-1 and V is TRBV10-3; TRBD2 matches at 7 bases. The J segment lost 6 bases and the V segment lost 0 bases, leaving 8 bases of the junction unmatched. The germline gives CDR1 ENHRY, CDR2 SYGVKD. The CDR3 loop spans 16 amino acids. CDR3 protein: CAISESGGSGVNEQFF. CDR3 DNA sequence: TGTGCCATCAGTGAGTCTGGCGGGAGTGGGGTCAATGAGCAGTTCTTC.

The gene calls are TRBV11-2 and TRBJ2-7; either TRBD1 or TRBD2 may fit D (5 bases each). The germline CDR1 and CDR2 sequences are SGHAT and FQNNGV. This CDR3 contains 14 residues. With 5 bases removed from V and 6 bases from J, the gap between germline ends came to 17 bases. For the CDR3, the DNA is TGTGCCAGCAGCGTCGAGAGGGGTCTTTTCGAGCAGTACTTC. It is translated as CASSVERGLFEQYF. The whole variable domain, filled in from reference TRBV11-2 and TRBJ2-7, reads EAGVAQSPRYKIIEKRQSVAFWCNPISGHATLYWYQQILGQGPKLLIQFQNNGVVDDSQLPKDRFSAERLKGVDSTLKIQPAKLEDSAVYLCASSVERGLFEQYFGPGTRLTVT.

This clonotype was counted many times. The chain employs TRBV7-2 and TRBJ2-5; the D gene is possibly TRBD1 (6 bases). V lost 5 bases, J lost 5 bases, and 15 bases lay in between. Germline CDR1 is SGHTA and CDR2 is FQGNSA. This CDR3 comprises 14 residues. CDR3 bases: TGTGCCAGCAGCCGTAGGACAGACGGGGAGACCCAGTACTTC. This sequence encodes CASSRRTDGETQYF. Using reference TRBV7-2 and TRBJ2-5 for the parts outside the CDR3, the full variable domain is GAGVSQSPSNKVTEKGKDVELRCDPISGHTALYWYRQSLGQGLEFLIYFQGNSAPDKSGLPSDRFSAERTGGSVSTLTIQRTQQEDSAVYLCASSRRTDGETQYFGPGTRLLVL.

This clonotype showed up many times. This sequence joins TRBV28 and TRBJ2-7; D might be TRBD1 (7 bases). The CDR3 is 16 residues long. The V end lost 6 bases, the J end lost 2 bases, and 20 bases lay between the germline ends. CDR1 and CDR2 (germline): MDHEN, SYDVKM. The DNA for the CDR3 is TGTGCCAGCAGACCCAGCGGCGGGACAGTCCCCTACGAGCAGTACTTC. As protein: CASRPSGGTVPYEQYF.

The chain carries TRBV6-1 and TRBJ2-7, with D possibly called TRBD1 or TRBD2 (6 bases each). Germline CDR1 reads MNHNS; CDR2 reads SASEGT. The CDR3 is 18 residues long. V lost 2 bases, J lost 3 bases, and 23 bases lay in between. In DNA, the CDR3 is TGTGCCAGCAGTGAATTCATCGTTCGGGAGACAGGCCACTACGAGCAGTACTTC. Protein product: CASSEFIVRETGHYEQYF.

Many counts were recorded for this clonotype. J is TRBJ2-2 and V is TRBV2; TRBD2 matches 7 bases. From germline, CDR1 is SNHLY and CDR2 FYNNEI. CDR3 length equals 16 residues. Trimming took 5 bases from V and 3 from J; bases not matched to a gene: 9. CDR3 loop: CASSRHDLADTGELFF. DNA of the CDR3: TGTGCCAGCAGTCGGCATGATCTAGCGGACACCGGGGAGCTGTTTTTT.

This clonotype was recorded at least ten times. This chain connects TRBV6-1 to TRBJ1-1; tentative D call: TRBD1 (5 bases). This CDR3 region has 12 residues. Germline CDR1 MNHNS, CDR2 SASEGT. Trimming took 7 bases from V and 3 from J, leaving 9 bases between them. The CDR3 reads CASILGHTEAFF. For the CDR3, the DNA is TGTGCCAGCATCCTGGGGCACACTGAAGCTTTCTTT.

Concerning this clonotype itself: Given a much more abundant clone one base away, this may be a read error. The CDR3 nucleotides read TGTGCCAGCAGTCTCGAGCAGTACTTC. Translation: CASSLEQYF. The J gene is TRBJ2-7, the V gene TRBV6-2 or TRBV6-3; D remains unclear. This CDR3 region has 9 residues. Trimming stripped 5 bases from V and 6 bases from J, with 2 bases between. Germline V gives CDR1 MNHEY, CDR2 SVGEGT.

As for this clonotype: Being one base from a much bigger clone, this may be a read error. The chain recombines TRBV29-1 with TRBJ2-7, with 10 bases lining up with TRBD2. V lost 5 bases and J lost 3; bases outside the gene matches: 4. The CDR3 extends over 13 amino acids. The germline V gene encodes CDR1 SQVTM and CDR2 ANQGSEA. The CDR3 spells CSVYGTSDYEQYF. The CDR3 DNA sequence: TGCAGCGTTTACGGGACTAGCGACTACGAGCAGTACTTC.